The present T cell receptor beta chain was sequenced within a study of CD8+ T cells in alopecia areata. The study's findings and limits: Lesional scalp exceeded normal scalp in clonality, especially in alopecia totalis/universalis.

The authors extracted RNA and reverse transcribed it into cDNA as the sequencing template. TCRdb's copy holds only in-frame clones and misses some; the assay was immunoSEQ multiplex PCR. The data show a few hundred thousand clones, 30% to 40% seen once. The CDR3 covers 14 residues. The junction had 3 bases not matched to a gene; V was cut back by 1 base and J by 5 bases. CDR1 and CDR2 (germline): KGHSH, LQKENI. Treatment specified: oral pan-JAK inhibitor, 5-10 mg twice daily. Cell sorting was applied to PBMCs, and CD4+ and CD8+ T cells were collected. This clone has just one count. Its target is not known.

V gene TRBV18 combines with J gene TRBJ2-7; TRBD1 aligns across 9 bases. This TCR derives from a human donor with alopecia areata. This material consisted of CD4+ T cells sorted from blood, taken between weeks 30 and 35, from a patient treated with tofacitinib. CDR3 amino acids: CASSPQTGGDEQYF. The CDR3 region has the DNA TGTGCCAGCTCACCACAGACAGGGGGTGACGAGCAGTACTTC.